This T cell receptor (beta chain) originates from a study of CD8 T cells in Susac syndrome. This CDR3 is 13 amino acids long. V lost 7 bases, J lost 4 bases, and 16 bases lay in between. Germline V lookup: CDR1 SQVTM, CDR2 ANQGSEA. Random hexamers served to reverse transcribe roughly 0.45 to 1 ug RNA. From the immunoSEQ multiplex PCR reads, TCRdb called clonotypes with MiXCR, one entry per CDR3 protein. The profile shows 150,000 to 200,000 distinct CDR3 sequences, around 94% of them singletons. The TCR sequence derives from a human donor in good health. Sample: CD4+ T cells from PBMCs. The gene calls are TRBV29-1 and TRBJ2-5, with D perhaps matching TRBD2 (5 bases). The CDR3, as DNA: TGCAGCGGTGGGAGAGGCGCGACAGAGACCCAGTACTTC. The encoded protein is CSGGRGATETQYF.